Listed below are T cell receptor beta chains from one sample, sequenced in a study of CD8 T cells in ankylosing spondylitis. TCRdb re-called the 5' RACE reads through MiXCR, storing one row per CDR3 protein. This sample has just over 150,000 distinct CDR3 sequences, with roughly 18% found just once. The sample consisted of blood, either unsorted or a sorted T cell fraction (not recorded which). These receptors were taken from a male donor with ankylosing spondylitis or in good health (not recorded which). Both conserved end residues are part of each CDR3. The D gene is left open where the match is weak. Part of the rows lack a size; the others show once, few, many or a class for expanded clones.

cdr3_nt,cdr3_aa,j_call,clone_size,d_call,v_call
TGTGCCAGCAGCTTGTACGTGAGTTCCTACAATGAGCAGTTCTTC,CASSLYVSSYNEQFF,TRBJ2-1,-,-,TRBV5-6
TGCGCCAGCAGCCGCCGGGACAGCCGCACAGATACGCAGTATTTT,CASSRRDSRTDTQYF,TRBJ2-3,many,TRBD1,TRBV5-1
TGTGCCAGCAGTCTAGCGGGAGCTATCGAGCAGTTCTTC,CASSLAGAIEQFF,TRBJ2-1,-,TRBD2,TRBV3-1
TGCGCCAGCAGCTTGGTCCCGTCTCCTGAGGAGCAGTTCTTC,CASSLVPSPEEQFF,TRBJ2-1,many,-,TRBV5-1
TGTGCCAGCACGCGACTAGAGTTCTACGAGCAGTACTTC,CASTRLEFYEQYF,TRBJ2-7,few,-,TRBV2
TGTGCCAGCAGCCTTTACGCGGGAGGTAATACCGGGGAGCTGTTTTTT,CASSLYAGGNTGELFF,TRBJ2-2,-,TRBD2,TRBV4-2
TGTGCCAGCAGCCCAACCCAGGGGGGCTACACCTTC,CASSPTQGGYTF,TRBJ1-2,-,-,TRBV7-2
TGTGCCACCAGTGCCCTAGATCAGCCTGATGAGCAGTTCTTC,CATSALDQPDEQFF,TRBJ2-1,-,-,TRBV24-1
TGCGCCAGCAGCTTGGAACTAGCGAAGGATGAGCAGTTCTTC,CASSLELAKDEQFF,TRBJ2-1,few,TRBD2,TRBV5-1
TGTGCCAGCAGTGAACAGGCAATGAACACTGAAGCTTTCTTT,CASSEQAMNTEAFF,TRBJ1-1,-,-,TRBV2
TGCAGTGCGGATACTAGCGGGACTCCCTACGAGCAGTACTTC,CSADTSGTPYEQYF,TRBJ2-7,many,TRBD2,TRBV20-1
TGTGCCAGCAGTTTAGGTTCGGGAGGACTAGGGCCAGATACGCAGTATTTT,CASSLGSGGLGPDTQYF,TRBJ2-3,-,TRBD2,TRBV27
TGTGCCTGGAGTGTTCGCATGGCCTCTGGAAACACCATATATTTT,CAWSVRMASGNTIYF,TRBJ1-3,-,-,TRBV30
TGCGCCAGCAGCTTACCAACGGGACATCCTAACTATGGCTACACCTTC,CASSLPTGHPNYGYTF,TRBJ1-2,many,-,TRBV5-1
TGTGCCAGCAGTTCCACCCCGGGACAGGGGGCCTCTTACGAGCAGTACTTC,CASSSTPGQGASYEQYF,TRBJ2-7,-,TRBD1,TRBV6-5
TGCAGCGTGGATCGACAGGGACGGGGCTATGGCTACACCTTC,CSVDRQGRGYGYTF,TRBJ1-2,-,TRBD1,TRBV29-1
TGCGCCAACCCACAGGGGGACGAGCAGTACTTC,CANPQGDEQYF,TRBJ2-7,-,TRBD1,TRBV5-1
TGCAGTGCTAGCCCTCTAAGCCTGGACACTGAAGCTTTCTTT,CSASPLSLDTEAFF,TRBJ1-1,many,-,TRBV20-1
TGCAGCGTCCCCTCGGGACAGGGGGCGGTGGGCAATGAGCAGTTCTTC,CSVPSGQGAVGNEQFF,TRBJ2-1,few,TRBD1,TRBV29-1
TGCGCCAGCAGCCAACTAGCAGGCTACAATGAGCAGTTCTTC,CASSQLAGYNEQFF,TRBJ2-1,many,-,TRBV5-1
TGCGCCAGCAGCTTGGATCCCTTCACCAAGACTAATGAAAAACTGTTTTTT,CASSLDPFTKTNEKLFF,TRBJ1-4,-,-,TRBV5-1
TGTGCCATCAGTGACTCCGGGACAGGACCTCGGGGCCAGTACTTC,CAISDSGTGPRGQYF,TRBJ2-5,many,TRBD1,TRBV10-3
TGTGCCAGCAGCTTAGATCGGGCGCTCGCAGCAGATACGCAGTATTTT,CASSLDRALAADTQYF,TRBJ2-3,-,-,TRBV11-2
TGTGCCAGCAGCTCCTACAGGGGGATGGGGACTGAAGCTTTCTTT,CASSSYRGMGTEAFF,TRBJ1-1,-,TRBD1,TRBV11-2
TGTGCCAGCAGCCAAACACAGGGGGAGACCCAGTACTTC,CASSQTQGETQYF,TRBJ2-5,-,TRBD1,TRBV4-2
TGTGCCAGCAGCCAAGCAGTGGACAGTCACGAGCAGTACTTC,CASSQAVDSHEQYF,TRBJ2-7,few,-,TRBV3-1
TGTGCCTGGAGCTCGGGACATAGCTACGAGCAGTACTTC,CAWSSGHSYEQYF,TRBJ2-7,many,-,TRBV30
TGTGCCAGCAGTTCTCCGGGCAGGGGGCGCGGCTATGGCTACACCTTC,CASSSPGRGRGYGYTF,TRBJ1-2,few,TRBD1,TRBV6-5
TGTGCCAGCAGTTTGACCTCTGCACCCCTCCACTTT,CASSLTSAPLHF,TRBJ1-6,many,-,TRBV12-3/TRBV12-4
TGTGCCAGCAGTTTGGGGCTAGCCAGTGAGCAGTTCTTC,CASSLGLASEQFF,TRBJ2-1,many,-,TRBV12-3/TRBV12-4
TGTGCCAGTAGTATTATTAGCTCCGGGGAGCTGTTTTTT,CASSIISSGELFF,TRBJ2-2,few,-,TRBV19
TGTGCCAGCAGCTCGGGACTAGCGCATGACAATGAGCAGTTCTTC,CASSSGLAHDNEQFF,TRBJ2-1,many,TRBD2,TRBV9
TGTGCCAGCAGCCAAGAGGGGAGGACTGAAGCTTTCTTT,CASSQEGRTEAFF,TRBJ1-1,few,-,TRBV3-1
TGCAGTGCTAGCAGAGGGAACAATGAGCAGTTCTTC,CSASRGNNEQFF,TRBJ2-1,many,-,TRBV20-1
TGTGCCAGCAGTTTAACTAACACTGAAGCTTTCTTT,CASSLTNTEAFF,TRBJ1-1,few,-,TRBV28
TGTGCCAGCAGCCACACGAAACTAGCGGGACTCACCGGGGAGCTGTTTTTT,CASSHTKLAGLTGELFF,TRBJ2-2,-,TRBD2,TRBV3-1
TGCGCCAGCAGCCGGGCGGGGGGCACAGATACGCAGTATTTT,CASSRAGGTDTQYF,TRBJ2-3,-,TRBD2,TRBV4-1
TGTGCCAGCAGCCCGGGAAGTCTGAGGCAAAACATTCAGTACTTC,CASSPGSLRQNIQYF,TRBJ2-4,many,-,TRBV7-6
TGTGCCAGCAGTTTGACAGGGGGCTCCTACAATGAGCAGTTCTTC,CASSLTGGSYNEQFF,TRBJ2-1,many,TRBD1,TRBV12-3/TRBV12-4
TGTGCCAGCAGTTTGGTTTTCGCGACTAATGAAAAACTGTTTTTT,CASSLVFATNEKLFF,TRBJ1-4,-,-,TRBV28
TGCAGCGTTGATAACGGGAGCGGCTACGAGCAGTACTTC,CSVDNGSGYEQYF,TRBJ2-7,few,-,TRBV29-1